This T cell receptor beta chain was identified during a study of shared clonotypes between healthy human individuals. TCRdb's copy holds only in-frame clones and misses some; the assay was immunoSEQ multiplex PCR. Here the sample spans more than 600,000 clones, about 90% being singletons. Points on this clone: Other DNA sequences in the same sample also yield this CDR3.

Selected positively for CCR7 and CD45RO-negative, naive CD8 cells excluded terminally differentiated effector memory CD45RA+ cells. The sample taken for sequencing was naive CD8+ T cells sorted from blood. This TCR was recovered from a man aged 25-45 years in good health.

CDR3 sequence: CASSLGANNEQFF. DNA for the CDR3: TGTGCCAGCAGCTTAGGGGCCAACAATGAGCAGTTCTTC. The J gene is TRBJ2-1, the V gene TRBV7-9; D remains ambiguous. CDR3 length: 13 residues. Germline V gives CDR1 SEHNR, CDR2 FQNEAQ (reference sequence). V was clipped by 1 base and J by 5 bases, with 6 bases between them.